This T cell receptor (beta chain) was captured in a study of T-cell memory formation after mild COVID-19. Per the germline V gene, CDR1 is SNHLY and CDR2 is FYNNEI. This CDR3 is 14 amino acids long. The J segment lost 6 bases and the V segment lost 8 bases, leaving 11 bases of the junction unmatched. TCRdb processed the 5' RACE reads anew with MiXCR; each CDR3 protein has one entry. The data show 400,000 to 500,000 distinct CDR3 sequences, around 17% seen once. The clonotype was recovered from a man between 18 and 29 years old who had mild COVID-19 (a few samples of this study predate the infection). Cell type and time point are not known. The sample comprised PBMCs or a T cell subset sorted from them (not recorded which). The chain combines TRBV2 with TRBJ2-3; 7 bases align to TRBD2. For the CDR3, the DNA is TGTGCCAGCTCGGCTAGCGGCTTACGGGATACGCAGTATTTT. Residues: CASSASGLRDTQYF.